This TCR beta chain was identified during a study of T-cell reconstitution after alpha-beta-depleted transplantation in children (dated by TCRdb to the mid-2010s). Broadly, across the study: The study quantitatively tracked T-cell immune reconstitution after TCRalphabeta/CD19-depleted allogeneic hematopoietic cell transplantation in children using TCR repertoire profiling. The study at large found these results: About two months after transplant, the apparently early recovery of alphabetaT-cell counts reportedly depended on just several hundred clones that had expanded rapidly and came from non-depleted graft cells. Over subsequent months, a decline in hyperexpanded clone frequencies was noted, and after one year, T-cell counts and TCRbeta diversity were mostly ascribed to newly produced T cells. The high TCRbeta diversity at day 60 in some patients was ascribed to recipient T cells and intrathymic progenitors that had survived conditioning.

Libraries came from PCR. Sequencing was carried out with an Illumina HiSeq 2500. TCR library preparation used molecular barcoding, with unique molecular identifiers applied to normalize quantification of the TCRbeta repertoire. TCRdb applied fastp at Q25 and MiXCR to the public reads, then kept only in-frame beta chains. All rows with the same CDR3 protein become a single entry with the most common DNA and genes. The sample records some 95,000 distinct CDR3 sequences, 20% to 25% of which are singletons. The top ten constitute about a fifth of the sample. The sample's treatment or condition label, in plain terms: allogeneic hematopoietic cell transplantation with graft depleted of TCRalphabeta T cells and CD19 B cells. TCRalphabeta/CD19-depleted allogeneic hematopoietic cell grafts were given to the transplant recipients, all of whom were children. This clonotype was found a few times. Its antigen specificity is not known. No qualities accompany the bases; no much larger clone lies one base away.

Including cysteine and phenylalanine, the CDR3 has 15 amino acids. The CDR3 DNA has 45 bases and is translated from base 1. Taken from the germline V gene (reference sequence), the CDR1 and CDR2 loops are DFQATT and SNEGSKA. At the junction V is shortened by 0 bases and J by 4 bases, with 15 bases in between. This receptor was obtained from a boy aged 2 to 10 with acute lymphoblastic leukemia, due to receive a stem cell transplant. Material: PBMCs, obtained before TCRalphabeta/CD19-depleted stem cell transplant. The chain joins TRBV20-1 to TRBJ1-1; no D gene call is confident. The CDR3 reads CSARDPGSSSTEAFF. The DNA reads TGCAGTGCTAGAGATCCGGGATCGTCCTCCACTGAAGCTTTCTTT.